This is a list of T cell receptor beta chains from one sample in a study of blood T cell repertoires in COVID-19. Assay: immunoSEQ multiplex PCR; the TCRdb copy retains only in-frame clones and omits some. Here the sample spans a few hundred thousand clones, 85% being singletons. Sequenced: peripheral blood. Receptors originate from a woman between 18 and 29 years old with acute or convalescent COVID-19. CDR3s include the opening cysteine and the closing phenylalanine or tryptophan. D genes are given only for firm matches. Clone size is given for some rows only: seen once, a few or many times, or a class if the clone is expanded.

D gene: TRBD1
clone size: once
V gene: TRBV9
J gene: TRBJ1-1
CDR3 DNA: TGTGCCAGCAACAGGGGGACATGGAACACTGAAGCTTTCTTT
CDR3 protein: CASNRGTWNTEAFF

D gene: TRBD1
clone size: few
V gene: TRBV29-1
J gene: TRBJ1-1
CDR3 DNA: TGCAGCGCGAATAAGCCGGGACAGGGTCCTGAAGCTTTCTTT
CDR3 protein: CSANKPGQGPEAFF

D gene: TRBD1
clone size: .
V gene: TRBV5-1
J gene: TRBJ2-4
CDR3 DNA: TGCGCCAGCAGCTTGCCGGGGGACAGGGCGTCCAAAAACATTCAGTACTTC
CDR3 protein: CASSLPGDRASKNIQYF

D gene: .
clone size: .
V gene: TRBV6-5
J gene: TRBJ1-5
CDR3 DNA: TGTGCCAGCCTACCGGACTTTAGCAATCAGCCCCAGCATTTT
CDR3 protein: CASLPDFSNQPQHF

D gene: .
clone size: .
V gene: TRBV7-9
J gene: TRBJ2-7
CDR3 DNA: TGTGCCAGCAGCTTCCAGGGTGAAGACGAGCAGTACTTC
CDR3 protein: CASSFQGEDEQYF

D gene: .
clone size: once
V gene: TRBV27
J gene: TRBJ1-1
CDR3 DNA: TGTGCCAGCAGGAGAGGGATCAATGAAGCTTTCTTT
CDR3 protein: CASRRGINEAFF

D gene: TRBD1
clone size: .
V gene: TRBV7-9
J gene: TRBJ1-2
CDR3 DNA: TGTGCCAGCAGCGCCTCGACAGGGACGGGCTATGGCTACACCTTC
CDR3 protein: CASSASTGTGYGYTF

D gene: TRBD1
clone size: .
V gene: TRBV27
J gene: TRBJ2-7
CDR3 DNA: TGTGCCAGCAGTACCTACCGGACAGGGCTCCGCTACGAGCAGTACTTC
CDR3 protein: CASSTYRTGLRYEQYF

D gene: TRBD1
clone size: .
V gene: TRBV5-4
J gene: TRBJ1-1
CDR3 DNA: TGTGCCAGCAGCCGGGGGACAGGGTCTGAGTTACCTGAAGCTTTCTTT
CDR3 protein: CASSRGTGSELPEAFF

D gene: TRBD2
clone size: few
V gene: TRBV9
J gene: TRBJ2-7
CDR3 DNA: TGTGCCAGCAGCGAGGCTAGCGGTACCTACGAGCAGTACTTC
CDR3 protein: CASSEASGTYEQYF

D gene: .
clone size: .
V gene: TRBV2
J gene: TRBJ1-6
CDR3 DNA: TGTGCCAGCACCGTCAGTGGGGGGAACTATAATTCACCCCTCCACTTT
CDR3 protein: CASTVSGGNYNSPLHF

D gene: .
clone size: .
V gene: TRBV12-3/TRBV12-4
J gene: TRBJ2-2
CDR3 DNA: TGTGCCAGCAAATCGTTTAACACCGGGGAGCTGTTTTTT
CDR3 protein: CASKSFNTGELFF

D gene: TRBD2
clone size: .
V gene: TRBV4-1
J gene: TRBJ2-3
CDR3 DNA: TGCGCCAGCAGCCAAGTGGTGTATTACGAGACTAGCTATAGGGATACGCAGTATTTT
CDR3 protein: CASSQVVYYETSYRDTQYF

D gene: TRBD1
clone size: .
V gene: TRBV5-1
J gene: TRBJ1-1
CDR3 DNA: TGCGCCAGCAGCAATAGGGGGCTCGACACTGAAGCTTTCTTT
CDR3 protein: CASSNRGLDTEAFF

D gene: TRBD1
clone size: .
V gene: TRBV5-1
J gene: TRBJ1-1
CDR3 DNA: TGCGCCAGCAGCCAACGGACAGGGGGCACTGAAGCTTTCTTT
CDR3 protein: CASSQRTGGTEAFF

D gene: TRBD1
clone size: .
V gene: TRBV28
J gene: TRBJ1-4
CDR3 DNA: TGTGCCAGCAGTCCACCGACAGGGGGCTTTGAAAAACTGTTTTTT
CDR3 protein: CASSPPTGGFEKLFF

D gene: .
clone size: .
V gene: TRBV10-3
J gene: TRBJ1-4
CDR3 DNA: TGTGCCATCAGTGAGTCACGGAATGAAAAACTGTTTTTT
CDR3 protein: CAISESRNEKLFF

D gene: TRBD2
clone size: .
V gene: TRBV11-3
J gene: TRBJ2-1
CDR3 DNA: TGTGCCAGCAGCCCTCGGACTAGCGGGAGCGGGGGAAATGAGCAGTTCTTC
CDR3 protein: CASSPRTSGSGGNEQFF

D gene: .
clone size: .
V gene: TRBV29-1
J gene: TRBJ1-1
CDR3 DNA: TGCAGCGTTGAGAAGGGACAGAACACTGAAGCTTTCTTT
CDR3 protein: CSVEKGQNTEAFF

D gene: .
clone size: .
V gene: TRBV7-9
J gene: TRBJ2-7
CDR3 DNA: TGTGCCAGCAGCTCGGAGGCCGCCTACGAGCAGTACTTC
CDR3 protein: CASSSEAAYEQYF

D gene: .
clone size: .
V gene: TRBV6-4
J gene: TRBJ2-3
CDR3 DNA: TGTGCCAGCAGTGACGCCGGACTGGGCACAGATACGCAGTATTTT
CDR3 protein: CASSDAGLGTDTQYF

D gene: TRBD1
clone size: .
V gene: TRBV5-6
J gene: TRBJ2-1
CDR3 DNA: TGTGCCAGCAGCTTGGGGACAGGGGCTGGTGAGCAGTTCTTC
CDR3 protein: CASSLGTGAGEQFF

D gene: TRBD1
clone size: .
V gene: TRBV5-4
J gene: TRBJ1-2
CDR3 DNA: TGTGCCAGCAGCTTGGTACCACAGGGGTCCAACTATGGCTACACCTTC
CDR3 protein: CASSLVPQGSNYGYTF

D gene: TRBD1
clone size: .
V gene: TRBV9
J gene: TRBJ2-7
CDR3 DNA: TGTGCCAGCAGTACCTTGGACAGGGTAGGCGAGCAGTACTTC
CDR3 protein: CASSTLDRVGEQYF

D gene: .
clone size: few
V gene: TRBV6-5
J gene: TRBJ1-1
CDR3 DNA: TGTGCCAGCAGTTACTCGACAGGTAGCACTGAAGCTTTCTTT
CDR3 protein: CASSYSTGSTEAFF

D gene: TRBD2
clone size: .
V gene: TRBV7-3
J gene: TRBJ2-5
CDR3 DNA: TGTGCCAGCAGCCTCTCCCCGGGACTAGGGCAAGAGACCCAGTACTTC
CDR3 protein: CASSLSPGLGQETQYF

D gene: TRBD2
clone size: .
V gene: TRBV9
J gene: TRBJ2-7
CDR3 DNA: TGTGCCAGCAGCGTAGAAGCGGGGGCGGTCGGGGACGAGCAGTACTTC
CDR3 protein: CASSVEAGAVGDEQYF

D gene: TRBD1
clone size: once
V gene: TRBV5-1
J gene: TRBJ1-1
CDR3 DNA: TGCGCCAGCAGCTCAACCGGGACAGGGCTGAACACTGAAGCTTTCTTT
CDR3 protein: CASSSTGTGLNTEAFF

D gene: TRBD2
clone size: .
V gene: TRBV28
J gene: TRBJ2-7
CDR3 DNA: TGTGCCAGCCCTAGGGCGGGAGTCGCCTACGAGCAGTACTTC
CDR3 protein: CASPRAGVAYEQYF

D gene: .
clone size: .
V gene: TRBV14
J gene: TRBJ1-3
CDR3 DNA: TGTGCCAGCAGCCGTCGATGGTTGGCCGTCGACACCATATATTTT
CDR3 protein: CASSRRWLAVDTIYF

D gene: TRBD1
clone size: .
V gene: TRBV10-2
J gene: TRBJ1-5
CDR3 DNA: TGCGCCAGCAGTGAGAATTTCGGGACAGGGGGCAATCAGCCCCAGCATTTT
CDR3 protein: CASSENFGTGGNQPQHF

D gene: TRBD2
clone size: .
V gene: TRBV18
J gene: TRBJ2-7
CDR3 DNA: TGTGCCAGCTCACCACCTGGTCTAGCGGGGATCTACGAGCAGTACTTC
CDR3 protein: CASSPPGLAGIYEQYF

D gene: .
clone size: .
V gene: TRBV7-3
J gene: TRBJ2-4
CDR3 DNA: TGTGCCAGCAGCTCAGATCGAGGGTCCCAGTACTTC
CDR3 protein: CASSSDRGSQYF

D gene: TRBD1
clone size: .
V gene: TRBV20-1
J gene: TRBJ1-2
CDR3 DNA: TGCAGTGCTAGTCTCCCGGACAGGGATGGCTACACCTTC
CDR3 protein: CSASLPDRDGYTF

D gene: .
clone size: .
V gene: TRBV2
J gene: TRBJ1-1
CDR3 DNA: TGTGCCAGCAGTGATAGAGGGCACACTGAAGCTTTCTTT
CDR3 protein: CASSDRGHTEAFF

D gene: .
clone size: .
V gene: TRBV12-3/TRBV12-4
J gene: TRBJ1-5
CDR3 DNA: TGTGCCAGCAACAATAGAGGGCAGCCCCAGCATTTT
CDR3 protein: CASNNRGQPQHF

D gene: TRBD1
clone size: .
V gene: TRBV9
J gene: TRBJ2-1
CDR3 DNA: TGTGCCAGCAGCGTGTACGGGACAGGGGGCTACAATGAGCAGTTCTTC
CDR3 protein: CASSVYGTGGYNEQFF

D gene: TRBD2
clone size: .
V gene: TRBV4-1
J gene: TRBJ2-7
CDR3 DNA: TGCGCCAGCAGCCAAGATTTTCAAGGACTAGCTCCTCGCGAGCAGTACTTC
CDR3 protein: CASSQDFQGLAPREQYF

D gene: TRBD1
clone size: .
V gene: TRBV5-1
J gene: TRBJ1-2
CDR3 DNA: TGCGCCAGCAGCTTGGCTAGGGGGCGGTTCGGTGGCTACACCTTC
CDR3 protein: CASSLARGRFGGYTF

D gene: TRBD1
clone size: .
V gene: TRBV9
J gene: TRBJ1-1
CDR3 DNA: TGTGCCAGCAGCGGGACAGGGGTGATGAACACTGAAGCTTTCTTT
CDR3 protein: CASSGTGVMNTEAFF

D gene: .
clone size: .
V gene: TRBV6-2/TRBV6-3
J gene: TRBJ2-1
CDR3 DNA: TGTGCCAGCAGCCCTGGACAGCCCGGCTCCTACAATGAGCAGTTCTTC
CDR3 protein: CASSPGQPGSYNEQFF

D gene: TRBD1
clone size: .
V gene: TRBV3-1/TRBV3-2
J gene: TRBJ1-1
CDR3 DNA: TGTGCCAGCAGGCAGGGACAGTCCATGAACACTGAAGCTTTCTTT
CDR3 protein: CASRQGQSMNTEAFF

D gene: .
clone size: .
V gene: TRBV3-1/TRBV3-2
J gene: TRBJ1-6
CDR3 DNA: TGTGCCAGCAGCCCCCACGGGGGAAATTCACCCCTCCACTTT
CDR3 protein: CASSPHGGNSPLHF

D gene: .
clone size: .
V gene: TRBV21-1
J gene: TRBJ2-1
CDR3 DNA: TGTGCCAGCAGCAGACTAGTGTCAGGGAGGTCTAGCGGGAACAATGAGCAGTTCTTC
CDR3 protein: CASSRLVSGRSSGNNEQFF

D gene: TRBD1
clone size: .
V gene: TRBV9
J gene: TRBJ2-3
CDR3 DNA: TGTGCCAGCAGCGCCCCTCGGACAGGGAGGACAGATACGCAGTATTTT
CDR3 protein: CASSAPRTGRTDTQYF

D gene: .
clone size: .
V gene: TRBV14
J gene: TRBJ1-2
CDR3 DNA: TGTGCCAGCAGCCCGGACAGTTTCTATGGCTACACCTTC
CDR3 protein: CASSPDSFYGYTF

D gene: TRBD1
clone size: .
V gene: TRBV29-1
J gene: TRBJ1-1
CDR3 DNA: TGCAGCGTACAGGGGCGCGAGGGGACTGAAGCTTTCTTT
CDR3 protein: CSVQGREGTEAFF

D gene: .
clone size: .
V gene: TRBV29-1
J gene: TRBJ1-1
CDR3 DNA: TGCAGCGTCCCCTCCGGGGATCGCACTGAAGCTTTCTTT
CDR3 protein: CSVPSGDRTEAFF

D gene: .
clone size: few
V gene: TRBV5-1
J gene: TRBJ1-3
CDR3 DNA: TGCGCCAGCAGCGAGCAGGGATTCTCTGGAAACACCATATATTTT
CDR3 protein: CASSEQGFSGNTIYF

D gene: TRBD1
clone size: few
V gene: TRBV11-3
J gene: TRBJ1-6
CDR3 DNA: TGTGCCAGCAGCTTAACAGGGGCCTATAATTCACCCCTCCACTTT
CDR3 protein: CASSLTGAYNSPLHF

D gene: TRBD1
clone size: .
V gene: TRBV30
J gene: TRBJ2-7
CDR3 DNA: TGTGCCTGGACCTCGGACAGGGCAAGTACGTTGGAGTACTTC
CDR3 protein: CAWTSDRASTLEYF

D gene: .
clone size: .
V gene: TRBV19
J gene: TRBJ1-4
CDR3 DNA: TGTGCCAGTAGTATAGACGGAGCAACTAATGAAAAACTGTTTTTT
CDR3 protein: CASSIDGATNEKLFF

D gene: .
clone size: .
V gene: TRBV20-1
J gene: TRBJ1-6
CDR3 DNA: TGCAGTGCTAGGATGGCATGGGAGCTCCACTTT
CDR3 protein: CSARMAWELHF

D gene: TRBD1
clone size: once
V gene: TRBV30
J gene: TRBJ2-1
CDR3 DNA: TGTGCCGGGCGGGGGTGGGGGACAGGGGCGCACAATGAGCAGTTCTTC
CDR3 protein: CAGRGWGTGAHNEQFF

D gene: TRBD1
clone size: few
V gene: TRBV6-5
J gene: TRBJ1-2
CDR3 DNA: TGTGCCTGTAGGACAGGAGAAGGAGGCTACACCTTC
CDR3 protein: CACRTGEGGYTF

D gene: TRBD1
clone size: .
V gene: TRBV28
J gene: TRBJ2-7
CDR3 DNA: TGTGCCAGCAGTCCGGGACAGGGGGACGATCAGTACTTC
CDR3 protein: CASSPGQGDDQYF

D gene: .
clone size: .
V gene: TRBV19
J gene: TRBJ2-4
CDR3 DNA: TGTGCCAGTAGTATTGTTGTTCGCGACATTCAGTACTTC
CDR3 protein: CASSIVVRDIQYF